The present T cell receptor beta chain was sequenced within a study of blood T cell repertoires in COVID-19. The CDR3 loop spans 15 amino acids. Germline assignment: CDR1 MNHEY and CDR2 SVGAGI. Trimming stripped 6 bases from V and 4 bases from J, with 13 bases between. Using immunoSEQ multiplex PCR, the repertoire was profiled, and TCRdb retains in-frame clones only, with some absent. Among over 300,000 clones, 85% to 90% were seen once, and the ten largest hold about 10%. The V call is TRBV6-5, the J call TRBJ2-6; TRBD1 might be the D (5 bases). The specimen was PBMCs or T cells enriched from blood (not recorded which). The sequence came from a woman aged 18-30 years who had recovered from COVID-19. The CDR3 loop is CASRPQVSGANVLTF. The DNA of the CDR3 is TGTGCCAGCAGACCACAGGTGTCGGGGGCCAACGTCCTGACTTTC.